A selection of T cell receptor beta chains follows, all from one sample in a study of chemoradiotherapy in HPV16-positive cancers. Data came from immunoSEQ multiplex PCR; TCRdb stores just in-frame clones and leaves some out. The sample gives about 12,000 clones, more than 50% of which show up once; less than 20% is in the top ten. This sample was taken from a patient who underwent chemoradiotherapy. The receptor source for this set is a human donor with HPV-associated anogenital cancer. CDR3s include the opening cysteine and the closing phenylalanine or tryptophan. Each record gives: J gene, V gene, clone size, CDR3 length, D gene, CDR3 DNA, CDR3 protein. A D gene is named only where the DNA matches it firmly. Size is stated for part of the rows, as once, few or many counts, or as a class when the clone is expanded.

>TRBJ1-1|TRBV27|.|14|.
TGTGCCAGCAGTGTCAGGGGAGGAAGCACTGAAGCTTTCTTT
CASSVRGGSTEAFF
>TRBJ2-3|TRBV5-1|few|15|.
TGCGCCAGCAGCACGACCCCGGGGGGCACAGATACGCAGTATTTT
CASSTTPGGTDTQYF
>TRBJ1-2|TRBV4-1|once|15|TRBD1
TGCGCCAGCAGCCAAGTACAGGGGGCAAGCTATGGCTACACCTTC
CASSQVQGASYGYTF
>TRBJ1-5|TRBV28|.|16|.
TGTGCCAGCAGTTTAGACCCGGCAGTGGTTAGTCAGCCCCAGCATTTT
CASSLDPAVVSQPQHF
>TRBJ1-4|TRBV25-1|.|14|TRBD1
TGTGCCAGCAGGGATGACAGGGGTGTAGAAAAACTGTTTTTT
CASRDDRGVEKLFF
>TRBJ1-1|TRBV2|.|12|.
TGTGCCAGCAGCGACAGAACCACTGAAGCTTTCTTT
CASSDRTTEAFF
>TRBJ1-1|TRBV9|few|19|.
TGTGCCAGCACACCGATTGGAGGGCGAACCCTCATACCGAACACTGAAGCTTTCTTT
CASTPIGGRTLIPNTEAFF
>TRBJ1-3|TRBV28|few|16|TRBD1
TGTGCCAGCAGTTCTCTATTGGGGACAGGAGGAAACACCATATATTTT
CASSSLLGTGGNTIYF
>TRBJ1-2|TRBV7-8|medium-sized|14|.
TGTGCCAGCAGCCCTGTACGGTCCAACTATGGCTACACCTTC
CASSPVRSNYGYTF
>TRBJ1-2|TRBV4-1|few|16|.
TGCGCCAGCAGCCAAGCTGCGGGGACTACGTACTATGGCTACACCTTC
CASSQAAGTTYYGYTF
>TRBJ2-1|TRBV4-1|.|15|.
TGCGCCAGCAGCCAATCGGAGACAGTGTTCAATGAGCAGTTCTTC
CASSQSETVFNEQFF
>TRBJ1-5|TRBV28|.|11|.
TGTGCCAGCAGTTCCCGGGACACCCTGCATTTT
CASSSRDTLHF
>TRBJ2-3|TRBV7-2|.|17|.
TGTGCCAGCAGCTTTTCTAGTAGCGGAGCTAGCACAGATACGCAGTATTTT
CASSFSSSGASTDTQYF
>TRBJ2-7|TRBV30|once|16|.
TGTGCCTGGAGCGCGTCAGGTTCTACTCTCTCCTACGAGCAGTACTTC
CAWSASGSTLSYEQYF
>TRBJ2-3|TRBV7-9|.|15|.
TGTGCCAGCAGCTTAGCTGGCCCTAGCACAGATACGCAGTATTTT
CASSLAGPSTDTQYF
>TRBJ1-6|TRBV10-3|few|14|TRBD1
TGTGCCATCAGTCAAGGACAGGGGCGCTCACCCCTCCACTTT
CAISQGQGRSPLHF
>TRBJ1-1|TRBV29-1|few|13|.
TGCAGCGGGATAGGGGTAGGGAACACTGAAGCTTTCTTT
CSGIGVGNTEAFF
>TRBJ2-5|TRBV19|.|14|TRBD1
TGTGCCAGCCGGGACAGGGGTCGCCAAGAGACCCAGTACTTC
CASRDRGRQETQYF
>TRBJ2-3|TRBV28|.|16|TRBD1
TGTGCCAGCAGTTCCCCGGGACAGGGCAAAGGAGATACGCAGTATTTT
CASSSPGQGKGDTQYF
>TRBJ1-4|TRBV10-1|few|16|TRBD1
TGCGCCAGCAGTGAACAGGGGGTGAGGGGTAATGAAAAACTGTTTTTT
CASSEQGVRGNEKLFF
>TRBJ1-2|TRBV6-1|.|14|.
TGTGCCAGCAGTGAACTGCCCCAATGGGAAGGCTACACCTTC
CASSELPQWEGYTF
>TRBJ1-2|TRBV5-6|.|12|.
TGTGCCAGCAGTATGGGGGCTGAAGGCTACACCTTC
CASSMGAEGYTF
>TRBJ1-3|TRBV7-2|.|13|.
TGTGCCAGCAGCTTAGCATCAGGAAACACCATATATTTT
CASSLASGNTIYF
>TRBJ1-3|TRBV5-6|.|15|TRBD1
TGTGCCAGCAGCCGAGACAGGGGGTATGGAAACACCATATATTTT
CASSRDRGYGNTIYF
>TRBJ2-1|TRBV28|.|16|.
TGTGCCAGCAGTTCCCTTTGGGGGACCTCCTACAATGAGCAGTTCTTC
CASSSLWGTSYNEQFF
>TRBJ1-5|TRBV15|.|15|.
TGTGCCACCAGCAGAGTGGGGTCCGGCAATCAGCCCCAGCATTTT
CATSRVGSGNQPQHF
>TRBJ1-4|TRBV27|.|16|TRBD1
TGTGCCAGCAGTTACAGTCCAGGGACAGCCCATGAAAAACTGTTTTTT
CASSYSPGTAHEKLFF
>TRBJ1-6|TRBV7-2|.|15|.
TGTGCCAGCAGCTCCGGACCGTTCGGCAATTCACCCCTCCACTTT
CASSSGPFGNSPLHF
>TRBJ1-6|TRBV10-3|.|13|.
TGTGCCATCAATGGGCAGTATAATTCACCCCTCCACTTT
CAINGQYNSPLHF
>TRBJ1-2|TRBV7-9|.|12|.
TGTGCCAGCAGCGATCAGGGGTATGGCTACACCTTC
CASSDQGYGYTF
>TRBJ2-7|TRBV7-3|.|15|TRBD2
TGTGCCAGCAGCTTATCAGCGGGGCCTTCCTACGAGCAGTACTTC
CASSLSAGPSYEQYF
>TRBJ1-4|TRBV7-9|.|14|TRBD1
TGTGCCAGCAGCTCCGAGGACAGGGCTGAAAAACTGTTTTTT
CASSSEDRAEKLFF
>TRBJ2-2|TRBV6-1|.|15|.
TGTGCCAGCAGTGAAGCGCTACTGTGGACCGGGGAGCTGTTTTTT
CASSEALLWTGELFF
>TRBJ2-5|TRBV2|.|13|.
TGTGCCAGCAGTGAGAGCGTCCAAGAGACCCAGTACTTC
CASSESVQETQYF
>TRBJ2-2|TRBV6-6|.|16|TRBD2
TGTGCCAGCCGAGGTAGCGGGGGCTACAACACCGGGGAGCTGTTTTTT
CASRGSGGYNTGELFF
>TRBJ2-7|TRBV7-6|once|15|TRBD1
TGTGCCAGCAGCTTAGCGGGGACAGGGGGCTACGAGCAGTACTTC
CASSLAGTGGYEQYF